This T cell receptor (beta chain) originates from a study of shared clonotypes between healthy human individuals. Study-wide results and caveats: Naive subsets usually exceeded memory subsets in estimated richness.

Notes on this clone: Its antigen is undetermined.

Germline V CDR1 and CDR2: SNHLY, FYNNEI. This CDR3 is built from 14 residues. Trimming cost V 7 bases and J 3 bases; bases outside gene matches: 6. Execution of the assay was at deep level. TCRdb keeps only in-frame clones here, not all; method: immunoSEQ multiplex PCR. Among 1.6 million or so clones listed, roughly 98.5% were seen once. This chain joins TRBV2 and TRBJ2-7, with TRBD2 matching over 10 bases. This TCR was sampled from a man aged 25 to 45 in good health. The sequenced sample was naive CD4+ T cells sorted from blood. Subset defined: CD45RA+ positively selected. This CDR3 is CASNLLAGSYEQYF. The CDR3 DNA reads TGTGCCAGCAACCTACTAGCGGGAAGCTACGAGCAGTACTTC.